The next 22 T cell receptor beta chains were all read from a single sample in a study of T cell clonality in common variable immunodeficiency. Sequencing used immunoSEQ multiplex PCR; TCRdb keeps in-frame clones, though not all of them. The sample gives 30,000 or so clones, none seen only once, and the top ten clones hold roughly 4%. The material sequenced was peripheral blood mononuclear cells. The source of these receptors is a person aged 18 to 75 in good health.

This clone was seen ten or more times. With the read ending 3 residues before the CDR3 end, the germline J gene is used to fill in that end. The chain links TRBV7-9 to TRBJ2-3; weak D call: TRBD2 (6 bases). The CDR3 consists of 14 residues. From germline, CDR1 is SEHNR and CDR2 FQNEAQ (reference sequence). Between the trimmed V and J ends, which lost 2 bases and 5 bases, there was a span of 11 bases. The CDR3 DNA, read in part, is TGTGCCAGCAGCTTACCGATGGGGGGAGATACG. Translating it yields CASSLPMGGDT. The whole CDR3 protein reads CASSLPMGGDTQYF.

The table lists this clone with many counts. The covered CDR3 bases are TGCAGTGCTAGGGAGGGGGTAGAAAAA. Residues: CSAREGVEK. The CDR3 as a whole reads CSAREGVEKLFF. The chain is built from TRBV20-1 and TRBJ1-4; D might be TRBD1 (6 bases). Sequencing ends 3 residues short of the CDR3 end; the germline J gene provides the rest. With 3 bases removed from V and 8 bases from J, the gap between germline ends came to 10 bases. The CDR3 length is 12 residues. Germline V lookup: CDR1 DFQATT, CDR2 SNEGSKA (reference sequence).

This clone was recorded at least ten times. Read coverage stops 3 residues before the CDR3 terminus; the germline J gene supplies the remainder. The V and J genes are TRBV4-2 and TRBJ2-7, with 10 bases identical to TRBD1. The CDR3 extends over 16 amino acids. Germline assignment: CDR1 LGHNA and CDR2 YNFKEQ. V was clipped by 0 bases and J by 1 base; unmatched bases: 3. The CDR3 sequence is CASSQDEGQGSYEQYF. The sequenced part of the CDR3 DNA is TGTGCCAGCAGCCAAGATGAGGGACAGGGGTCCTACGAG.

This clone was recorded at least ten times. The read falls 3 residues short of the CDR3 end, and the missing part is taken from the germline J gene. This chain connects TRBV11-2 to TRBJ2-5; D unresolved. The V and J ends lost 6 bases and 0 bases respectively, with 8 bases between them. This CDR3 contains 13 residues. The germline CDR1 and CDR2 sequences are SGHAT and FQNNGV. This chain's CDR3 is CASRPLNQETQYF. The CDR3 DNA, read in part, is TGTGCCAGCAGACCTCTAAACCAAGAGACC.

This clone has a count of ten or more. The observed sequence ends 3 residues before the CDR3 terminus, with the missing tail filled in from the germline J gene. The gene calls are TRBV5-1 and TRBJ2-7; 8 bases align to TRBD2. The CDR3 runs 16 residues. After removal of 3 bases from V and 6 bases from J, the junction contained 14 bases not matched to a gene. Germline V gives CDR1 SGHRS, CDR2 YFSETQ. CDR3 DNA (partial): TGCGCCAGCAGCTCCTCCGGGACTAGTACCTCTCGCGAG. Its protein is CASSSSGTSTSRE. The full-length CDR3 reads as CASSSSGTSTSREQYF.

This clone was picked up many times. The read ends 3 residues early relative to the CDR3; the germline J gene fills the gap. The chain has TRBV20-1 and TRBJ2-7; TRBD2 aligns across 7 bases. V lost 6 bases, J lost 3 bases, and 20 bases stayed unmatched. CDR1 and CDR2 from the germline V gene are DFQATT and SNEGSKA (reference sequence). The CDR3 is made up of 17 amino acids. This chain's CDR3 is CSAYSGGGAEGFYEQYF. CDR3 bases read: TGCAGTGCCTACTCAGGCGGGGGAGCGGAGGGATTCTACGAG.

This clone was detected many times. From the germline J gene comes the end of the CDR3, since the read stops 3 residues before it. The rearrangement uses TRBV20-1 and TRBJ2-2; 16 bases are a match to TRBD2. Trimming took 3 bases from V and 6 from J; bases not matched to a gene: 4. CDR3 length: 16 residues. Germline V gives CDR1 DFQATT, CDR2 SNEGSKA (reference sequence). The CDR3 sequence: CSARGTSGRAPGELFF. The CDR3 DNA, read in part, is TGCAGTGCTAGGGGGACTAGCGGGAGGGCCCCCGGGGAG.

With regard to this clone: Read coverage stops 3 residues before the CDR3 terminus; the germline J gene supplies the remainder. The chain is built from TRBV30 and TRBJ1-2; D gene uncertain. The CDR3 spans 14 residues. Germline CDR1 and CDR2: GTSNPN and SVGIG (reference sequence). The covered CDR3 bases are TGTGCCTGGAGTGGTGAGCCTATGTCCTACGAC. Amino acids: CAWSGEPMSYD. The complete CDR3 sequence is CAWSGEPMSYDYTF.

This clone has only a few counts. The CDR3 is cut off 3 residues early in the read; its end comes from the germline J gene. The chain employs TRBV27 and TRBJ2-7, with TRBD2 matching over 7 bases. V was pared by 0 bases and J by 2 bases, with 10 bases of the junction left unmatched. Germline V gene data show CDR1 as MNHEY and CDR2 as SMNVEV (reference sequence). The CDR3 spans 17 residues. The CDR3 DNA, read in part, is TGTGCCAGCAGTTTATCCGCCCAGACTAGCTGGGCCTACGAG. As protein: CASSLSAQTSWAYE. The whole CDR3 is CASSLSAQTSWAYEQYF.

This clone was counted between two and nine times. The CDR3 end is not reached by the read, which stops 3 residues before it; the germline J gene fills it in. J is TRBJ1-2 and V is TRBV7-9, with TRBD1 matching over 7 bases. Germline CDR1 SEHNR, CDR2 FQNEAQ (reference sequence). The CDR3 has 13 amino acids. CDR3 DNA (partial): TGTGCCAGCACGGGGCCAGGGGGAGAGACC. Translation gives CASTGPGGET. The entire CDR3 protein is CASTGPGGETYTF.

This clone has at least ten counts. The sequenced CDR3 bases are TGCAGTGCCCAAACCGGCAGGGGGCCGGATGAG. Translation gives CSAQTGRGPDE. The complete CDR3 protein is CSAQTGRGPDEQFF. J is TRBJ2-1 and V is TRBV20-1; TRBD1 agrees at 8 bases. The read terminates 3 residues before the CDR3 end, so the remaining end is supplied by the germline J gene. The CDR3 totals 14 residues. The trim removed 6 bases at V and 8 bases at J, leaving 12 bases unmatched. Germline CDR1 and CDR2: DFQATT and SNEGSKA (reference sequence).

Ten or more counts support this clone. From the germline J gene comes the end of the CDR3, since the read stops 3 residues before it. V gene TRBV7-2 combines with J gene TRBJ2-1; 10 nucleotides line up with TRBD2. The junction had 9 bases not matched to a gene; V was cut back by 0 bases and J by 4 bases. This CDR3 is 18 amino acids long. Per the germline V gene, CDR1 is SGHTA and CDR2 is FQGNSA. This CDR3 reads CASSLAGSAGGRYNEQFF. The sequenced part of the CDR3 DNA is TGTGCCAGCAGCTTAGCCGGCTCAGCGGGAGGGCGTTACAATGAG.

The sample holds many counts of this clone. The read ends 3 residues before the CDR3 terminus; that terminus is restored from the germline J gene. The rearrangement uses TRBV20-1 and TRBJ1-4, with no clear D. Germline-derived CDR1 and CDR2 are DFQATT and SNEGSKA (reference sequence). V lost 0 bases, J lost 7 bases, and 12 bases lay in between. This CDR3 has 14 residues. The CDR3 loop reads CSAREGLASEKLFF. CDR3 DNA, as far as it was read: TGCAGTGCTAGAGAAGGATTGGCTAGTGAAAAA.

This clone was picked up many times. Coverage ceases 3 residues before the CDR3 finishes, and the germline J gene fills in the end. The chain combines TRBV20-1 with TRBJ2-7; 7 bases agree with TRBD2. V shed 0 bases and J 6 bases; nucleotides not matched to a gene: 14. Germline-derived CDR1 and CDR2 are DFQATT and SNEGSKA (reference sequence). CDR3 length equals 16 residues. Incomplete CDR3 DNA: TGCAGTGCTAGAGATGGGGGGGAGGGCCTTCTAGGCGAG. As protein: CSARDGGEGLLGE. The full CDR3 sequence reads CSARDGGEGLLGEQYF.

This clone was seen repeatedly, ten times or more. The read ends 3 residues shy of where the CDR3 ends; the end is completed using the germline J gene. V and J are TRBV15 and TRBJ1-6, with 12 positions matching TRBD1. This CDR3 has 16 amino acids. Germline CDR1 reads LNHNV; CDR2 reads YYDKDF (reference sequence). V shed 4 bases, J shed 9 bases, and the junction held 7 bases outside the gene matches. The CDR3 DNA, read in part, is TGTGCCACCAGCAACTATGGGACAGGGGGCTTTTCACCC. It codes for CATSNYGTGGFSP. In full, the CDR3 is CATSNYGTGGFSPLHF.

This clone was picked up many times. With the read ending 3 residues before the CDR3 end, the germline J gene is used to fill in that end. This chain links TRBV20-1 with TRBJ2-3; no definite D call. This CDR3 comprises 13 residues. Germline V gene lookup returns CDR1 DFQATT and CDR2 SNEGSKA (reference sequence). The CDR3 loop reads CSALYLEEETQYF. The sequenced part of the CDR3 DNA is TGCAGTGCCCTGTACCTAGAAGAAGAGACG.

This clone has ten or more counts. Sequencing ends 3 residues short of the CDR3 end; the germline J gene provides the rest. The chain has TRBV6-1 and TRBJ2-7, with 7 bases that match TRBD1. V lost 7 bases to trimming and J lost 3 bases; unmatched junction nucleotides: 12. This CDR3 is 15 amino acids long. Germline CDR1 and CDR2: MNHNS and SASEGT. CDR3 DNA (partial): TGTGCCAGCACTGACGTTGAGACAGGGTTCTACGAG. Translated, it gives CASTDVETGFYE. The CDR3 reads in full as CASTDVETGFYEQYF.

This clone has a count of ten or more. The observed sequence ends 3 residues before the CDR3 terminus, with the missing tail filled in from the germline J gene. The sample has other DNA sequences that encode this CDR3 too. The V gene is TRBV18, the J gene TRBJ2-1, with 9 bases fitting TRBD1. The V segment lost 0 bases and the J segment 5 bases; nucleotides outside the gene matches: 8. This CDR3 region has 17 residues. Germline CDR1 and CDR2: KGHSH and LQKENI. The CDR3 loop reads CASSPPYGTGSDNEQFF. Incomplete CDR3 DNA: TGTGCCAGCTCACCACCGTACGGGACAGGGTCCGACAATGAG.

This clone showed up many times. The missing CDR3 end, 3 residues past where the read stops, is filled in from the germline J gene. The chain has TRBV4-2 and TRBJ2-1; D unresolved. CDR3 length: 13 amino acids. V lost 0 bases and J 7 bases, leaving 7 bases between the germline ends. Germline CDR1 reads LGHNA; CDR2 reads YNFKEQ. The sequenced CDR3 bases are TGTGCCAGCAGCCAAGATTTAATGAATGAG. Translating gives CASSQDLMNE. The whole CDR3 protein is CASSQDLMNEQFF.

This clone was recorded many times. With the read ending 3 residues before the CDR3 end, the germline J gene is used to fill in that end. This chain uses TRBV18 with TRBJ1-6; D unclear. This CDR3 comprises 14 residues. The V gene's germline CDR1 is KGHSH and CDR2 LQKENI. The V gene lost 2 bases and the J gene lost 8 bases, with 10 bases spanning the gap. The CDR3 loop is CASSPRLLDSPLHF. The CDR3 DNA, read in part, is TGTGCCAGCTCACCAAGGTTGTTGGATTCACCC.

This clone was picked up many times. The CDR3 is cut off 3 residues early in the read; its end comes from the germline J gene. The chain joins TRBV11-2 to TRBJ2-3, with D unresolved. The V and J ends lost 5 bases and 1 base respectively, with 13 bases between them. The CDR3 spans 15 residues. CDR1 and CDR2 from the germline V gene are SGHAT and FQNNGV. The sequenced part of the CDR3 DNA is TGTGCCAGCAGCCATTCCGCCCAGGGCACAGATACG. Protein product: CASSHSAQGTDT. The whole CDR3 is CASSHSAQGTDTQYF.

This clone was recorded at least ten times. Coverage ceases 3 residues before the CDR3 finishes, and the germline J gene fills in the end. V gene TRBV7-6 combines with J gene TRBJ1-2; D gene uncertain. Per germline, CDR1 SGHVS and CDR2 FNYEAQ. The CDR3 spans 15 residues. V dropped 1 base and J dropped 3 bases, with 12 bases sitting between them. The part of the CDR3 DNA that was read is TGTGCCAGCAGCTTAGAGGTTTCAGGTTACTATGGC. Protein sequence: CASSLEVSGYYG. The entire CDR3 is CASSLEVSGYYGYTF.